The 3 T cell receptor beta chains given below trace back to one sample, sequenced in a study of blood T cell repertoires in COVID-19. Measured with immunoSEQ multiplex PCR; TCRdb has only the in-frame clones, and not every one. The top ten clones hold 5.5% of a sample with under 75,000 clones, around 80% of them seen once. What was sequenced was peripheral blood. These TCRs come from a woman in her 70s with acute or convalescent COVID-19.

The V gene is TRBV29-1, the J gene TRBJ1-1; no reliable D call. Per the germline V gene, CDR1 is SQVTM and CDR2 is ANQGSEA. V lost 4 bases, J lost 2 bases, and 11 bases lay in between. The CDR3 sequence is 13 residues long. In DNA, the CDR3 is TGCAGCGTTGTAGATGGCTCTAACACTGAAGCTTTCTTT. This sequence encodes CSVVDGSNTEAFF.

The sample holds a few counts of this clone. J is TRBJ2-3 and V is TRBV13; a possible D gene is TRBD2 (7 bases). V gave up 2 bases and J gave up 5 bases, with 14 bases separating them. The CDR3 covers 15 residues. CDR1 and CDR2 from the germline V gene are PRHDT and FYEKMQ (reference sequence). CDR3 sequence: CASSLHAGAQDTQYF. Here the CDR3 DNA reads TGTGCCAGCAGCTTACATGCGGGGGCCCAAGATACGCAGTATTTT.

This sequence joins TRBV29-1 and TRBJ2-5, with 8 bases fitting TRBD1. V trimming: 7 bases; J trimming: 5 bases; junction bases outside the gene matches: 6. Germline V gene data show CDR1 as SQVTM and CDR2 as ANQGSEA. The CDR3 is 12 residues long. In DNA form, the CDR3 reads TGCAGCGCCGAAGACAGGGGTGAGACCCAGTACTTC. Protein product: CSAEDRGETQYF.